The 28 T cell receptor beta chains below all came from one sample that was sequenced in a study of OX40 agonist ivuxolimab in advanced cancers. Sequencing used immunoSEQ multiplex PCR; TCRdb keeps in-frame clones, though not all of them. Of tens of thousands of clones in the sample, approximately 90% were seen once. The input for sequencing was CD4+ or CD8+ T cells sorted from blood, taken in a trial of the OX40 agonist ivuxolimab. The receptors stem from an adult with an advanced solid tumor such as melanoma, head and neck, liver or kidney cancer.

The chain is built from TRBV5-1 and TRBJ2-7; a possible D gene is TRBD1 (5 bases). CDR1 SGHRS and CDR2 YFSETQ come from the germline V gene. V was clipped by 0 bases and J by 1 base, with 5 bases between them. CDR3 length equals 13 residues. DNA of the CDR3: TGCGCCAGCAGCTTGGGACAGTCCTACGAGCAGTACTTC. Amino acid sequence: CASSLGQSYEQYF.

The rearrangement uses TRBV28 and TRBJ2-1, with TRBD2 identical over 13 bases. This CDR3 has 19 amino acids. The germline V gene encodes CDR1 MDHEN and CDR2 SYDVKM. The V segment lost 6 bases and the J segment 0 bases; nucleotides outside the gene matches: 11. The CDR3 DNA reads TGTGCCAGCAGCTCCCCCCTTTGGACTAGCGGGAGCTCCTACAATGAGCAGTTCTTC. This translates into CASSSPLWTSGSSYNEQFF.

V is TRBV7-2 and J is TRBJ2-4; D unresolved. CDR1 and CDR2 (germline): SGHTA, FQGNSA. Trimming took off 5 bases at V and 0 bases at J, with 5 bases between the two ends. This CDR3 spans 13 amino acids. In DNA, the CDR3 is TGTGCCAGCAGCCCCGGAGCCAAAAACATTCAGTACTTC. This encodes CASSPGAKNIQYF.

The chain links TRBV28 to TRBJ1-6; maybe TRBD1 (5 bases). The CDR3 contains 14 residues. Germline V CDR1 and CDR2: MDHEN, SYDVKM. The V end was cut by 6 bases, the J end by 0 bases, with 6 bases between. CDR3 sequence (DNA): TGTGCCAGCAGCGACAGCTCCTATAATTCACCCCTCCACTTT. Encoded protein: CASSDSSYNSPLHF.

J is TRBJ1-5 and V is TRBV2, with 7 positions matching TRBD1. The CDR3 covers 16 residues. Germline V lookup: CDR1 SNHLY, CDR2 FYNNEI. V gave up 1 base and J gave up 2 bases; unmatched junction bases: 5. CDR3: CASSEVNRGRNQPQHF. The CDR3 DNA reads TGTGCCAGCAGTGAAGTAAACAGGGGACGCAATCAGCCCCAGCATTTT.

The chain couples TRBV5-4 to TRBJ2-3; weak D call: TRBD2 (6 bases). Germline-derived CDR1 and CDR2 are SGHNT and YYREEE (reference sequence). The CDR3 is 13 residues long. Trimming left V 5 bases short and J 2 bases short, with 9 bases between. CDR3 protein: CASSRGNTDTQYF. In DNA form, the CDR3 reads TGTGCCAGCAGTCGCGGGAACACAGATACGCAGTATTTT.

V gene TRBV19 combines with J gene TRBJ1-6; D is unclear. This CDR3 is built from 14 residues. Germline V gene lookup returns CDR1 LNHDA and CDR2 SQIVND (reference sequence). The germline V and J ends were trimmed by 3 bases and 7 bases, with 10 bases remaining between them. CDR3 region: CASSIGQLNSPLHF. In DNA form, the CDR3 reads TGTGCCAGTAGTATCGGTCAGCTGAATTCACCCCTCCACTTT.

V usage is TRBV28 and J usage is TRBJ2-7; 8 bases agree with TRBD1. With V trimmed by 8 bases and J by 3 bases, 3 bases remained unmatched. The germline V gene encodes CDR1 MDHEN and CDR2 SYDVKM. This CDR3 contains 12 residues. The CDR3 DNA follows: TGTGCCAGCGCAGGACAGGGCTACGAGCAGTACTTC. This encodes CASAGQGYEQYF.

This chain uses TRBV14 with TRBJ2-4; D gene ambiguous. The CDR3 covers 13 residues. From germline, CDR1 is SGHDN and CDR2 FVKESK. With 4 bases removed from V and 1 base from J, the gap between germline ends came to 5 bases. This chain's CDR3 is CASSRGAKNIQYF. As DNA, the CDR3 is TGTGCCAGCAGCCGCGGCGCCAAAAACATTCAGTACTTC. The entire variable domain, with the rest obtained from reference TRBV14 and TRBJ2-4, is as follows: EAGVTQFPSHSVIEKGQTVTLRCDPISGHDNLYWYRRVMGKEIKFLLHFVKESKQDESGMPNNRFLAERTGGTYSTLKVQPAELEDSGVYFCASSRGAKNIQYFGAGTRLSVL.

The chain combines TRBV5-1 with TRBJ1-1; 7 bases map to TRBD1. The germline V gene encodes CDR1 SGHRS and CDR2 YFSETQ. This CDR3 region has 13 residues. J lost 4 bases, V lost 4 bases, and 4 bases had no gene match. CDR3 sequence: CASSPQGGTEAFF. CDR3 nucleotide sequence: TGCGCCAGCAGCCCCCAGGGGGGCACTGAAGCTTTCTTT.

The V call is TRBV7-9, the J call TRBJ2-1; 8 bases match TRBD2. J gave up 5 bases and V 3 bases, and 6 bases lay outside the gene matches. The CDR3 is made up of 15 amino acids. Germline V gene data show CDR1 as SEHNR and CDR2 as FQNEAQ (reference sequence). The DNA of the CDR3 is TGTGCCAGCAGCTTTAATACGGGAGGGAACAATGAGCAGTTCTTC. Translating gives CASSFNTGGNNEQFF.

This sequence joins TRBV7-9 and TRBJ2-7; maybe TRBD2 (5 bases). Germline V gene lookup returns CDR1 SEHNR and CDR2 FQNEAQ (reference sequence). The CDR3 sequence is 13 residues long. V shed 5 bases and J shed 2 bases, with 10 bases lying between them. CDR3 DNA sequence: TGTGCCAGCAGCCTGGCGGGTCCCTACGAGCAGTACTTC. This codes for CASSLAGPYEQYF.

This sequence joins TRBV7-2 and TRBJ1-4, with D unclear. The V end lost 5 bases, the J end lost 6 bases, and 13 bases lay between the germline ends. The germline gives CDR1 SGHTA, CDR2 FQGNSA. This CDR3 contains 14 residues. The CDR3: CASSIRIGYEKLFF. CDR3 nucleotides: TGTGCCAGCAGCATCCGAATAGGTTATGAAAAACTGTTTTTT. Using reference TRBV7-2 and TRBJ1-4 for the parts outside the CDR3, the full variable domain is GAGVSQSPSNKVTEKGKDVELRCDPISGHTALYWYRQSLGQGLEFLIYFQGNSAPDKSGLPSDRFSAERTGGSVSTLTIQRTQQEDSAVYLCASSIRIGYEKLFFGSGTQLSVL.

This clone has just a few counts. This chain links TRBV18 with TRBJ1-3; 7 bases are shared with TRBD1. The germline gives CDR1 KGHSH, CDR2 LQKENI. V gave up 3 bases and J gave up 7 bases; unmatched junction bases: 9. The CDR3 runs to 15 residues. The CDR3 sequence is CASSPQTGRGNTIYF. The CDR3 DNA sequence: TGTGCCAGCTCACCCCAGACAGGGCGTGGGAACACCATATATTTT.

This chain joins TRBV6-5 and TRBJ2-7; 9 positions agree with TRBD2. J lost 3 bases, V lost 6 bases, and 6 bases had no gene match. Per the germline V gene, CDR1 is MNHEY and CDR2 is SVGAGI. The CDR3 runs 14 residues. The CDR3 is CASRETSGVYEQYF. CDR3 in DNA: TGTGCCAGCAGGGAGACTAGCGGAGTCTACGAGCAGTACTTC.

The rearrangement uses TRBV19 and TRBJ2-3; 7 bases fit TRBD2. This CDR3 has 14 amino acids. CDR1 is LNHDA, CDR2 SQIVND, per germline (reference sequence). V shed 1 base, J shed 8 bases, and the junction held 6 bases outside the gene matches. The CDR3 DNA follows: TGTGCCAGTAGTATAGGGCGGGAGTCTCCTACGCAGTATTTT. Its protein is CASSIGRESPTQYF.

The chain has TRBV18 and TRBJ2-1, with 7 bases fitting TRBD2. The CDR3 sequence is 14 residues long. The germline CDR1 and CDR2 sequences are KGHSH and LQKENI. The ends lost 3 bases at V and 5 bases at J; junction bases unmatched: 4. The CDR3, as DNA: TGTGCCAGCTCACCCGGGACTATAAACAATGAGCAGTTCTTC. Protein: CASSPGTINNEQFF.

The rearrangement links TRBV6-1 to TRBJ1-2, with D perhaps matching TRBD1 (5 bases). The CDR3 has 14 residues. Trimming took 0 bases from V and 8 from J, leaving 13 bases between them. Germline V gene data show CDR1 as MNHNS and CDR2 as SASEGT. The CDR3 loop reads CASSEAGQGGGYTF. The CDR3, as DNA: TGTGCCAGCAGTGAAGCGGGGCAGGGAGGAGGCTACACCTTC.

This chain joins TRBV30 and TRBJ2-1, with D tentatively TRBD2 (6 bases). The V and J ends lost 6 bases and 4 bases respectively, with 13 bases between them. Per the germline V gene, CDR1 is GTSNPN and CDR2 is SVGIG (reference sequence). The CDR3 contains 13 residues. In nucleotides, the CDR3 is TGTGCCTGCACCGGGGGTCGGTACAATGAGCAGTTCTTC. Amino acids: CACTGGRYNEQFF. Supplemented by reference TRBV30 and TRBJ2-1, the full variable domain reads SQTIHQWPATLVQPVGSPLSLECTVEGTSNPNLYWYRQAAGRGLQLLFYSVGIGQISSEVPQNLSASRPQDRQFILSSKKLLLSDSGFYLCACTGGRYNEQFFGPGTRLTVL.

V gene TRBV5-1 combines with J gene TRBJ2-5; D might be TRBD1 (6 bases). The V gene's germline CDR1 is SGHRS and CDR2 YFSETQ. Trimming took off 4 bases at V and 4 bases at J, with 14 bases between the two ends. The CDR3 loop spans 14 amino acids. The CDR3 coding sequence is TGCGCCAGCAGCACAGTGGGGGCCGGAGAGACCCAGTACTTC. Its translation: CASSTVGAGETQYF.

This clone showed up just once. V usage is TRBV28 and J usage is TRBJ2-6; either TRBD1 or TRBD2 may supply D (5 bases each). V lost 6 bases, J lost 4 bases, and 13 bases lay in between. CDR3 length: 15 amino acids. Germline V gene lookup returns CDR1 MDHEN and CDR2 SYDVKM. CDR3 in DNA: TGTGCCAGCAGGGTCGGGACCGCCGGGGCCAACGTCCTGACTTTC. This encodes CASRVGTAGANVLTF.

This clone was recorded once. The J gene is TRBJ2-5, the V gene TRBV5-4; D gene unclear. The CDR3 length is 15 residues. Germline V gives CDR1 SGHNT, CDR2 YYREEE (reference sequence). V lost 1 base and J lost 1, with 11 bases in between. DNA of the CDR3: TGTGCCAGCAGCTTGTTAGGCGGTATCCAAGAGACCCAGTACTTC. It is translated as CASSLLGGIQETQYF.

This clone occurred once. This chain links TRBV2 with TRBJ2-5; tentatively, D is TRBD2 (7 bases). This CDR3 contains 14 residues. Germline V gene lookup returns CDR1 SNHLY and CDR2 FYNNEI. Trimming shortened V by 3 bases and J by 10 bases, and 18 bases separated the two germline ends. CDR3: CASSEGATWEGQYF. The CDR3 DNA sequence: TGTGCCAGCAGTGAGGGGGCAACCTGGGAGGGCCAGTACTTC.

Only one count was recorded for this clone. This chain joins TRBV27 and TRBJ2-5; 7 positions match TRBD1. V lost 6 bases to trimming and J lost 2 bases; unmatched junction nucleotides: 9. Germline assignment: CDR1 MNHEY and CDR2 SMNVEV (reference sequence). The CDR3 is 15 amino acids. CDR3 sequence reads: CASRPGPGQQETQYF. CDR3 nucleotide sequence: TGTGCCAGCAGACCAGGACCGGGACAGCAAGAGACCCAGTACTTC.

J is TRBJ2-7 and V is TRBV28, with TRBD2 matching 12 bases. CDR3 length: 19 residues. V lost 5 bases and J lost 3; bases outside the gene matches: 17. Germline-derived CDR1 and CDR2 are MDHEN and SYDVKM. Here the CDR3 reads CASSGLSRGLAGRFYEQYF. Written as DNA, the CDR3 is TGTGCCAGCAGTGGGTTAAGCCGAGGACTAGCGGGAAGGTTCTACGAGCAGTACTTC.

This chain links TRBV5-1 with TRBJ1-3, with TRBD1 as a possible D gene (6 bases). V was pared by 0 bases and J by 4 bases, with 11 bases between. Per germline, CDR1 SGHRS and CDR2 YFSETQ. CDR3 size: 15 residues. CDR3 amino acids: CASSLEGGTGNTIYF. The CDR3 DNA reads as TGCGCCAGCAGCTTGGAAGGGGGAACGGGAAACACCATATATTTT.

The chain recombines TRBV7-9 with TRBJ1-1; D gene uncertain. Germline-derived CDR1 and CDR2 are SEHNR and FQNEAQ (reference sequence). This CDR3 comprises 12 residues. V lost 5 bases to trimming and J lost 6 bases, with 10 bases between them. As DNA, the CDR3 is TGTGCCAGCAGCCTAGGCGCCCCTGAAGCTTTCTTT. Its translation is CASSLGAPEAFF.

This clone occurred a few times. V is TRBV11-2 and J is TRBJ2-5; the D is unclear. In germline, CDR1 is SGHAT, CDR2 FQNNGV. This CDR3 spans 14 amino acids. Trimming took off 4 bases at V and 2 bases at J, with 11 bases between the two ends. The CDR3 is CASSSTVVQETQYF. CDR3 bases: TGTGCCAGCAGCTCAACGGTTGTACAAGAGACCCAGTACTTC.